A single sample gave rise to the 20 T cell receptor beta chains below, sequenced in a study of tumor-infiltrating lymphocytes in primary liver carcinoma. The input was approximately 500 ng total RNA; TCR beta cDNA was made from it with a constant-region primer. Slightly modified ARM-PCR, run as three nested multiplex PCR rounds, produced the TCR beta libraries. The study ran its first two PCR rounds for 9 to 10 cycles each, using TRBV1-TRBV30 forward primers and a C-beta reverse primer. TCRdb recomputed calls from the multiplex PCR reads with MiXCR, one row per CDR3 protein. The repertoire includes approximately 110,000 distinct CDR3 sequences, 50% to 80% of them detected once, and 8.4% sits in the top ten. Each 20-30 mg portion of unsorted bulk tissue served as the source for co-extraction of RNA and DNA. The sequenced material came from liver tumor tissue from sampling region 3. Subset described: tumor region T3, left-lateral pole. The receptors originated from a woman in her sixties with primary liver carcinoma and hepatitis B virus infection.

This sequence joins TRBV19 and TRBJ2-6; D may correspond to TRBD1 or TRBD2 (5 bases each). CDR3 length: 16 residues. The V and J ends lost 0 bases and 4 bases respectively, with 10 bases between them. The V gene's germline CDR1 is LNHDA and CDR2 SQIVND (reference sequence). CDR3 sequence: CASSIDVGTGANVLTF. Written as DNA, the CDR3 is TGTGCCAGTAGTATAGACGTAGGGACCGGGGCCAACGTCCTGACTTTC.

This chain joins TRBV11-2 and TRBJ1-2; D possibly corresponds to TRBD1 (6 bases). Per germline, CDR1 SGHAT and CDR2 FQNNGV. The CDR3 consists of 15 residues. Trimming pared 9 bases from V and 7 bases from J, leaving 24 bases between. The CDR3 DNA is TGTGCCAGTAACTTAGAGGGGGTCAGTGGCGGTGGCTACACCTTC. It yields the protein CASNLEGVSGGGYTF.

A remark on this clonotype: One end of the junction varies from germline; a read error may be responsible. The chain uses TRBV11-1 and TRBJ2-3; D might be TRBD2 (6 bases). Looked up from germline, CDR1 is SGHAT and CDR2 is FQDESV (reference sequence). The CDR3 consists of 16 residues. The CDR3 DNA reads as TGTGCCTGCAGCTCGGGACTGAGCCGTAGTACAGATACGCAGTATTTT. Its protein is CACSSGLSRSTDTQYF.

To note about this clonotype: At one of its ends the junction is not consistent with the germline gene, which may arise from a read error. The chain recombines TRBV11-2 with TRBJ2-6; the D gene is possibly TRBD2 (8 bases). Germline V gene data show CDR1 as SGHAT and CDR2 as FQNNGV. The CDR3 runs to 19 residues. CDR3 protein: CASSPGQFWTSTWANILTF. The CDR3 DNA sequence: TGTGCCAGCAGCCCGGGACAGTTCTGGACTAGCACTTGGGCCAACATCCTAACTTTC.

This clonotype was detected a few times. The CDR3 sequence: CSERAGDWQFF. In DNA, the CDR3 is TGCAGTGAAAGGGCGGGAGATTGGCAGTTCTTC. J is TRBJ2-1 and V is TRBV20-1, with 7 bases fitting TRBD2. J gave up 12 bases and V 7 bases, and 9 bases lay outside the gene matches. This CDR3 has 11 residues. Germline CDR1 and CDR2: DFQATT and SNEGSKA (reference sequence).

Many counts were recorded for this clonotype. The gene calls are TRBV5-6 and TRBJ2-7; the D gene is possibly TRBD1 (6 bases). Germline V CDR1 and CDR2: SGHDT, YYEEEE. Trimming stripped 0 bases from V and 4 bases from J, with 11 bases between. The CDR3 contains 14 residues. The CDR3 DNA is TGTGCCAGCAGCTTGGGGGACAATGCATACGAGCAGTACTTC. Protein: CASSLGDNAYEQYF.

This clonotype is deemed medium-sized. The rearrangement links TRBV11-1 to TRBJ1-1, with 8 bases lining up with TRBD1. Trimming took 5 bases from V and 4 from J; bases not matched to a gene: 6. The CDR3 spans 14 residues. Germline V gene lookup returns CDR1 SGHAT and CDR2 FQDESV (reference sequence). The CDR3 nucleotides are TGTGCCAGCAGCCAACCAGGGGGCCTCACTGAAGCTTTCTTT. It specifies CASSQPGGLTEAFF.

This clonotype was detected many times. V and J are TRBV29-1 and TRBJ2-3; weak D call: TRBD2 (6 bases). V was cut by 7 bases and J by 1 base, with 15 bases left in between. The CDR3 sequence is 14 residues long. The germline CDR1 and CDR2 sequences are SQVTM and ANQGSEA. The CDR3 spells CSARRGSRTDTQYF. The CDR3 bases are TGCAGCGCCAGGAGGGGATCTCGCACAGATACGCAGTATTTT.

As regards this clonotype: The CDR3 carries no conserved terminal phenylalanine or tryptophan, so it likely arises from a read error. The chain recombines TRBV11-1 with TRBJ2-1; possibly TRBD2 for D (5 bases). Germline V gives CDR1 SGHAT, CDR2 FQDESV (reference sequence). The CDR3 runs 15 residues. The CDR3 bases are TGTACCAGTAGCTTGCCGGGATTATGGGACAATGAGCAGTTCCTC. Translation gives CTSSLPGLWDNEQFL.

The chain carries TRBV10-3 and TRBJ1-6; the D is unclear. The CDR3 is 13 amino acids. Germline V CDR1 and CDR2: ENHRY, SYGVKD. CDR3 region: CTVQEGLDSPLHF. The CDR3 DNA follows: TGTACCGTTCAAGAGGGCCTAGATTCACCCCTCCACTTT.

This clonotype appeared a single time. A clone one base away is much larger, so this may be a read error. This chain uses TRBV10-2 with TRBJ2-5; 10 bases are shared with TRBD1. The germline CDR1 and CDR2 sequences are WSHSY and SAAADI. The CDR3 covers 17 residues. The V segment lost 3 bases and the J segment 10 bases; nucleotides outside the gene matches: 17. As DNA, the CDR3 is TGCGCCAGCAGTGACCCCTACCGGGACAGGGGAATGAAGATCCAGTACTTC. It codes for CASSDPYRDRGMKIQYF.

This clonotype was seen a handful of times. The V call is TRBV10-3, the J call TRBJ1-1, with 8 positions matching TRBD1. This CDR3 spans 13 amino acids. The V gene end was trimmed by 10 bases and the J gene end by 4 bases; junction bases not matched to a gene: 8. CDR1 ENHRY and CDR2 SYGVKD come from the germline V gene. The CDR3 region has the DNA TGTGCCACCCTTCGACAGGGGAGCACTGAAGCTTTCTTT. It encodes CATLRQGSTEAFF.

This clonotype was seen at least ten times. The genes are TRBV28 and TRBJ2-5; D gene uncertain. This CDR3 is built from 14 residues. With 3 bases removed from V and 0 bases from J, the gap between germline ends came to 8 bases. CDR1 and CDR2 from the germline V gene are MDHEN and SYDVKM. The CDR3 coding sequence is TGTGCCAGCAGTTTTTTGGGTTACCAAGAGACCCAGTACTTC. It is translated as CASSFLGYQETQYF.

To note about this clonotype: Just one base apart from a much larger clone, this may be a read error. This chain joins TRBV12-3 or TRBV12-4 and TRBJ1-5; 10 nucleotides align to TRBD1. J was trimmed by 11 bases and V by 5 bases; bases with no gene match: 6. The CDR3 is made up of 13 amino acids. The chain's CDR3 is CASSLGTGETQHF. CDR3 DNA sequence: TGTGCCAGCAGTCTCGGGACAGGGGAAACCCAGCATTTT.

This clonotype was counted ten times or more. CDR3 sequence reads: CSVEAGGERGYTF. In DNA form, the CDR3 reads TGCAGCGTTGAGGCGGGGGGCGAAAGGGGCTACACCTTC. The V gene is TRBV29-1, the J gene TRBJ1-2; TRBD1 might be the D (6 bases). The CDR3 loop spans 13 amino acids. The V and J ends lost 3 bases and 8 bases respectively, with 16 bases between them. Per the germline V gene, CDR1 is SQVTM and CDR2 is ANQGSEA.

This clonotype was seen a single time. A junction end diverges from the germline sequence, so it may reflect a read error. This chain joins TRBV4-2 and TRBJ1-2, with D unclear. Germline CDR1 is LGHNA and CDR2 is YNFKEQ. The CDR3 covers 15 residues. CDR3 region: CGSSQDIYSSYGYTF. The CDR3 DNA is TGTGGCAGCAGCCAAGATATTTACAGCTCCTATGGCTACACCTTT.

A word on this clonotype: This sequence may be a read error, since a much larger clone differs from it by one base. This is likely a read error, given that the CDR3 carries no conserved phenylalanine or tryptophan at its end. The CDR3 region is CASDYGGAGQPQHL. As DNA, the CDR3 is TGTGCCAGCGACTATGGCGGCGCGGGGCAGCCCCAGCATTTA. J is TRBJ1-5 and V is TRBV28; D is ambiguous. V lost 8 bases, J lost 7 bases, and 18 bases lay in between. This CDR3 is built from 14 residues. CDR1 MDHEN and CDR2 SYDVKM come from the germline V gene.

In the case of this clonotype: A junction boundary mismatches the germline segment, possibly from a read error. The genes are TRBV5-4 and TRBJ2-1; D is perhaps TRBD2 (6 bases). The germline V gene encodes CDR1 SGHNT and CDR2 YYREEE (reference sequence). The CDR3 is 15 amino acids. The CDR3 DNA reads TGTGCCAGCAGCTTGGGGGGCAGGGAGGTAGGTGAGCAGATCTTC. Protein sequence: CASSLGGREVGEQIF.

The V gene is TRBV6-1, the J gene TRBJ2-7; D gene uncertain. CDR3 length: 13 residues. The V gene lost 6 bases and the J gene lost 7 bases, with 16 bases spanning the gap. Germline V CDR1 and CDR2: MNHNS, SASEGT. The CDR3 nucleotides are TGTGCCAGCAGCCCCCGGATAGGATGGGAGCAGTACTTC. It encodes CASSPRIGWEQYF.

Worth noting for this clonotype: This may be a read error, as it is one base from a much larger clone. V and J are TRBV6-5 and TRBJ1-6; 7 positions agree with TRBD1. CDR1 is MNHEY, CDR2 SVGAGI, per germline. The CDR3 is 14 residues long. For the CDR3, the DNA is TGTGCCAACAGTCCTGACAGGGAATTATCACCCCTCCACTTT. Encoded protein: CANSPDRELSPLHF.